This is a list of T cell receptor beta chains from one sample in a study of radiotherapy plus CTLA-4 blockade in lung cancer. Assay used: immunoSEQ multiplex PCR; TCRdb lists only in-frame clones, some missing. The sample holds tens of thousands of clones, around 87% seen once. Sequencing used peripheral blood, obtained from a patient treated with radiotherapy plus ipilimumab. The receptors stem from a human donor with non-small cell lung cancer who had stable disease on radiotherapy plus ipilimumab. Both conserved end residues are part of each CDR3. A D gene is named only where the DNA matches it firmly. Not every row has a clone size; where given, it reads once, few, many or a size class.

D: TRBD2
J: TRBJ2-7
size: few
V: TRBV28
DNA: TGTGCCAGCAGTTCGGGACTAGCGGGGGAGCAGTACTTC
CDR3: CASSSGLAGEQYF

D: -
J: TRBJ2-1
size: once
V: TRBV11-1
DNA: TGTGCCAGCAGCTTAGAGGTGGGGTCGATAAACAATGAGCAGTTCTTC
CDR3: CASSLEVGSINNEQFF

D: TRBD1
J: TRBJ1-5
size: -
V: TRBV28
DNA: TGTGCCAGCAGTCTCACAGGGGGTCATCAGCCCCAGCATTTT
CDR3: CASSLTGGHQPQHF

D: -
J: TRBJ1-4
size: few
V: TRBV27
DNA: TGTGCCAGCAGTTTAGGTGGGGGTAATGAAAAACTGTTTTTT
CDR3: CASSLGGGNEKLFF

D: TRBD1
J: TRBJ2-7
size: few
V: TRBV7-9
DNA: TGTGCCAGCACCTTCGCAGGGGGTAGTTACGAGCAGTACTTC
CDR3: CASTFAGGSYEQYF

D: TRBD1
J: TRBJ2-1
size: -
V: TRBV9
DNA: TGTGCCAGCAGCGCCGGGACAGGGGTCAATGAGCAGTTCTTC
CDR3: CASSAGTGVNEQFF

D: -
J: TRBJ2-1
size: -
V: TRBV29-1
DNA: TGCAGCGCGACGACGGGGAATGAGCAGTTCTTC
CDR3: CSATTGNEQFF

D: -
J: TRBJ1-5
size: -
V: TRBV11-2
DNA: TGTGCCAGCAGCACCGATAACGGGAGCAATCAGCCCCAGCATTTT
CDR3: CASSTDNGSNQPQHF

D: -
J: TRBJ2-7
size: -
V: TRBV11-3
DNA: TGTGCCAGCAGCTTAAGAGGGCAGGGGTCCGAGCAGTACTTC
CDR3: CASSLRGQGSEQYF

D: TRBD1
J: TRBJ2-7
size: -
V: TRBV14
DNA: TGTGCCAGCAGGGGTCCCGGGACAGGGGACTACGAGCAGTACTTC
CDR3: CASRGPGTGDYEQYF

D: -
J: TRBJ1-1
size: once
V: TRBV9
DNA: TGTGCCAGCGGCGACAGTAACACTGAAGCTTTCTTT
CDR3: CASGDSNTEAFF

D: TRBD2
J: TRBJ2-5
size: -
V: TRBV19
DNA: TGTGCCAGTAGTAAACAAGCGGGAGACCAAGAGACCCAGTACTTC
CDR3: CASSKQAGDQETQYF